Sequencing of this TCR beta chain was carried out in a study of T-cell reconstitution after alpha-beta-depleted transplantation in children. This clonotype was detected many times. The germline V and J ends were trimmed by 6 bases and 6 bases, with 23 bases remaining between them. Germline V CDR1 and CDR2: MNHNS, SASEGT. This CDR3 contains 16 residues. Unique molecular identifiers were incorporated into the prepared TCRbeta library. MiXCR, run by TCRdb on the PCR reads, gives a single entry per CDR3 protein. Here the sample spans 170,000 or so distinct CDR3 sequences, approximately 6.8% being singletons.

The receptor's source is a human donor who donated a stem cell graft to a child with Wiskott-Aldrich syndrome. V usage is TRBV6-1 and J usage is TRBJ2-5, with D perhaps matching TRBD1 (6 bases). The sample was PBMCs from the stem cell graft donor, taken from the stem cell graft. In DNA form, the CDR3 reads TGTGCCAGCAGCCCCCATGGGCAGGGGAGTGGAAAGACCCAGTACTTC. Its translation is CASSPHGQGSGKTQYF.